The 20 T cell receptor beta chains in this list originate from one sample, sequenced in a study of blood T cell repertoires in COVID-19. The protocol was immunoSEQ multiplex PCR, while the TCRdb copy is restricted to in-frame clones and leaves out a portion. The sample holds around 250,000 clones; approximately 90% are singletons and the top ten take over 4%. Sequencing was done on a sample of PBMCs or T cells enriched from blood (not recorded which). All receptors come from a woman in her twenties or thirties with acute COVID-19.

The J gene is TRBJ2-7, the V gene TRBV10-2; the match to TRBD1 covers 8 bases. The junction had 3 bases not matched to a gene; V was cut back by 6 bases and J by 2 bases. Germline V gives CDR1 WSHSY, CDR2 SAAADI. The CDR3 extends over 13 amino acids. For the CDR3, the DNA is TGCGCCAGCAGCGGACAGGGAGCCTACGAGCAGTACTTC. Protein sequence: CASSGQGAYEQYF.

The gene calls are TRBV4-3 and TRBJ2-2, with D possibly being TRBD2 (5 bases). The V gene lost 1 base and the J gene lost 1 base, with 13 bases spanning the gap. This CDR3 spans 17 amino acids. The germline gives CDR1 LGHNA, CDR2 YSLEER. CDR3 coding DNA: TGCGCCAGCAGCCAAGCCCTGGGAGCGGTGAACACCGGGGAGCTGTTTTTT. Amino acids: CASSQALGAVNTGELFF.

The chain links TRBV7-7 to TRBJ2-5; 7 bases fit TRBD2. Trimming cost V 5 bases and J 5 bases; bases outside gene matches: 8. The germline gives CDR1 SSHAT, CDR2 FNYEAQ (reference sequence). This CDR3 region has 14 residues. The CDR3 coding sequence is TGTGCCAGCAGCCTGGGAGGGGCTGGTGAGACCCAGTACTTC. Protein sequence: CASSLGGAGETQYF.

The J gene is TRBJ2-2, the V gene TRBV6-5; D is possibly TRBD1 (5 bases). Looked up from germline, CDR1 is MNHEY and CDR2 is SVGAGI. The CDR3 is 14 amino acids. The V end was cut by 7 bases, the J end by 8 bases, with 17 bases between. Written as DNA, the CDR3 is TGTGCCAGCATCCCCCGGACGAAGGGGGGGGAGCTGTTTTTT. It is translated as CASIPRTKGGELFF.

The chain joins TRBV28 to TRBJ1-1; D ambiguous. The CDR3 runs 13 residues. V lost 8 bases and J lost 4, with 14 bases in between. CDR1 and CDR2 from the germline V gene are MDHEN and SYDVKM. CDR3 DNA: TGTGCCAGCCGCGGGGAGGTGGGCACTGAAGCTTTCTTT. This sequence encodes CASRGEVGTEAFF. Filled out from reference TRBV28 and TRBJ1-1, the complete variable domain reads DVKVTQSSRYLVKRTGEKVFLECVQDMDHENMFWYRQDPGLGLRLIYFSYDVKMKEKGDIPEGYSVSREKKERFSLILESASTNQTSMYLCASRGEVGTEAFFGQGTRLTVV.

The sample holds one count of this clone. This chain connects TRBV11-2 to TRBJ1-2; TRBD1 aligns across 7 bases. This CDR3 comprises 13 residues. CDR1 and CDR2 (germline): SGHAT, FQNNGV. The V segment lost 5 bases and the J segment 6 bases; nucleotides outside the gene matches: 6. CDR3 protein: CASSPGTANGYTF. Written as DNA, the CDR3 is TGTGCCAGCAGCCCCGGGACAGCGAATGGCTACACCTTC. Variable domain in full (rest from reference TRBV11-2 and TRBJ1-2): EAGVAQSPRYKIIEKRQSVAFWCNPISGHATLYWYQQILGQGPKLLIQFQNNGVVDDSQLPKDRFSAERLKGVDSTLKIQPAKLEDSAVYLCASSPGTANGYTFGSGTRLTVV.

This clone has just a few counts. The rearrangement joins TRBV14 to TRBJ2-7; TRBD2 matches 10 bases. The CDR3 runs to 15 residues. CDR1 is SGHDN, CDR2 FVKESK, per germline. Trimming cost V 3 bases and J 7 bases; bases outside gene matches: 9. The CDR3 protein is CASSHLSGRAWEQYF. The CDR3, as DNA: TGTGCCAGCAGCCACCTGAGCGGGAGGGCCTGGGAGCAGTACTTC.

CDR3 DNA: TGCGCCAGCAGCTTGACGGGACAGCCCCAACAGCCCCAGCATTTT. It is translated as CASSLTGQPQQPQHF. The chain carries TRBV5-1 and TRBJ1-5; 7 positions agree with TRBD1. This CDR3 comprises 15 residues. The trim removed 1 base at V and 7 bases at J, leaving 8 bases unmatched. The germline V gene encodes CDR1 SGHRS and CDR2 YFSETQ.

This chain joins TRBV27 and TRBJ2-7; 9 bases align to TRBD1. Germline CDR1 reads MNHEY; CDR2 reads SMNVEV (reference sequence). This CDR3 has 13 residues. Trimming at V came to 5 bases and at J to 6 bases, leaving 5 bases not matched to a gene. CDR3 sequence reads: CASSPGQGSEQYF. The CDR3 nucleotides read TGTGCCAGCAGTCCGGGACAGGGTAGCGAGCAGTACTTC.

The chain has TRBV29-1 and TRBJ2-3; 7 bases line up with TRBD1. From germline, CDR1 is SQVTM and CDR2 ANQGSEA. V gave up 0 bases and J gave up 8 bases; unmatched junction bases: 8. CDR3 length equals 14 residues. The CDR3, as DNA: TGCAGCGTTGAAGATGTACAGGGGTCGGGTACGCAGTATTTT. Its protein is CSVEDVQGSGTQYF.

The chain recombines TRBV5-8 with TRBJ2-7; TRBD1 is a possible D gene (5 bases). V dropped 4 bases and J dropped 2 bases, with 25 bases sitting between them. The CDR3 is 18 amino acids. The germline V gene encodes CDR1 SGHTS and CDR2 YDEGEE. This chain's CDR3 is CASSPSYDSPKKPYEQYF. The CDR3 DNA reads as TGTGCCAGCAGCCCGAGCTATGACAGCCCGAAAAAACCCTACGAGCAGTACTTC.

The chain links TRBV9 to TRBJ2-3; 7 bases are shared with TRBD2. The CDR3 contains 15 residues. The germline V gene encodes CDR1 SGDLS and CDR2 YYNGEE. V was pared by 2 bases and J by 2 bases, with 5 bases of the junction left unmatched. This CDR3 is CASSVEAGYTDTQYF. The CDR3 coding sequence is TGTGCCAGCAGCGTCGAAGCGGGATACACAGATACGCAGTATTTT.

CDR3 sequence reads: CASSGQGYFNEKLFF. CDR3 coding DNA: TGTGCCAGCAGCGGACAGGGTTACTTTAATGAAAAACTGTTTTTT. The V and J genes are TRBV7-9 and TRBJ1-4; 8 nucleotides line up with TRBD1. Trimming at V came to 5 bases and at J to 4 bases, leaving 6 bases not matched to a gene. This CDR3 has 15 residues. Germline V gene sequence: CDR1 SEHNR, CDR2 FQNEAQ (reference sequence).

Here the CDR3 reads CASWGAGRASGELFF. For the CDR3, the DNA is TGTGCCAGTTGGGGAGCCGGGAGGGCCTCCGGGGAGCTGTTTTTT. The chain is built from TRBV6-5 and TRBJ2-2; TRBD2 agrees at 8 bases. The length of the CDR3 is 15 residues. V was clipped by 9 bases and J by 6 bases; unmatched bases: 12. Looked up from germline, CDR1 is MNHEY and CDR2 is SVGAGI.

The genes are TRBV15 and TRBJ2-7, with D unresolved. Per germline, CDR1 LNHNV and CDR2 YYDKDF (reference sequence). The CDR3 consists of 15 residues. V lost 0 bases and J lost 1, with 10 bases in between. Here the CDR3 DNA reads TGTGCCACCAGCAGAGATCCCAGGTATTCCTACGAGCAGTACTTC. This encodes CATSRDPRYSYEQYF.

This chain joins TRBV10-3 and TRBJ2-1, with D possibly matching TRBD1 (5 bases). V shed 8 bases and J shed 0 bases, with 11 bases lying between them. Germline CDR1 is ENHRY and CDR2 is SYGVKD. CDR3 length: 14 amino acids. Here the CDR3 reads CAILADSSYNEQFF. The CDR3 nucleotides read TGTGCCATCTTAGCAGACAGCTCCTACAATGAGCAGTTCTTC.

This clone has only a few counts. The gene calls are TRBV2 and TRBJ1-3, with 9 bases lining up with TRBD1. This CDR3 is 13 amino acids long. Trimming cost V 9 bases and J 1 base; bases outside gene matches: 1. Germline V gene lookup returns CDR1 SNHLY and CDR2 FYNNEI. CDR3 residues: CARGQGSGNTIYF. The CDR3 coding sequence is TGTGCCAGAGGACAGGGGTCTGGAAACACCATATATTTT.

The chain uses TRBV9 and TRBJ1-1; perhaps TRBD1 as D (6 bases). Looked up from germline, CDR1 is SGDLS and CDR2 is YYNGEE. CDR3 length: 13 residues. Trimming stripped 4 bases from V and 8 bases from J, with 15 bases between. CDR3: CASSPRTVPEAFF. The CDR3 nucleotides read TGTGCCAGCAGCCCTAGGACAGTCCCAGAAGCTTTCTTT.

Comments on this clone: The sample carries other DNA sequences with the same CDR3. V usage is TRBV11-2 and J usage is TRBJ2-7; the match to TRBD1 covers 9 bases. This CDR3 spans 14 amino acids. Germline V gives CDR1 SGHAT, CDR2 FQNNGV. V was clipped by 5 bases and J by 3 bases; unmatched bases: 5. CDR3 loop: CASSLTGGIYEQYF. CDR3 bases: TGTGCCAGCAGCCTGACAGGGGGTATCTACGAGCAGTACTTC.

The V call is TRBV7-8, the J call TRBJ1-3; no clear D gene. V was cut by 5 bases and J by 0 bases, with 8 bases left in between. CDR1 and CDR2 from the germline V gene are SGHVS and FQNEAQ. The length of the CDR3 is 14 residues. The CDR3 reads CASSESYSGNTIYF. The CDR3 DNA follows: TGTGCCAGCAGCGAAAGCTACTCTGGAAACACCATATATTTT.